A single sample is the source of the 7 T cell receptor beta chains below, sequenced in a study of blood T cell repertoires in COVID-19. Measured with immunoSEQ multiplex PCR; TCRdb has only the in-frame clones, and not every one. The sample shows 80,000 or so clones, about 80% of them seen only once. The specimen was peripheral blood. These receptors were obtained from a woman in her 70s with acute or convalescent COVID-19.

The chain couples TRBV4-3 to TRBJ1-1; TRBD1 agrees at 7 bases. Per the germline V gene, CDR1 is LGHNA and CDR2 is YSLEER. With 0 bases clipped from V and 3 bases from J, the junction kept 4 bases outside the gene matches. The CDR3 totals 15 residues. DNA of the CDR3: TGCGCCAGCAGCCAAGAGACAGGGTGGGACACTGAAGCTTTCTTT. Amino acids: CASSQETGWDTEAFF.

This chain joins TRBV4-1 and TRBJ2-3, with 10 bases aligning to TRBD2. V shed 5 bases and J 4 bases; nucleotides not matched to a gene: 3. The CDR3 is 14 amino acids. Germline CDR1 MGHRA, CDR2 YSYEKL. CDR3 in amino acids: CASSGLAGADTQYF. CDR3 in DNA: TGCGCCAGCAGCGGGCTAGCGGGGGCAGATACGCAGTATTTT.

The chain has TRBV4-3 and TRBJ1-2; 8 positions match TRBD1. The ends lost 4 bases at V and 4 bases at J; junction bases unmatched: 8. The CDR3 sequence is 15 residues long. From germline, CDR1 is LGHNA and CDR2 YSLEER. CDR3 nucleotides: TGCGCCAGCAGCCCCTCCTCAGGGGGCGGCTATGGCTACACCTTC. This sequence encodes CASSPSSGGGYGYTF.

This rearrangement joins TRBV13 to TRBJ2-1; 8 bases are a match to TRBD2. The germline gives CDR1 PRHDT, CDR2 FYEKMQ (reference sequence). This CDR3 has 16 amino acids. J was trimmed by 2 bases and V by 2 bases; bases with no gene match: 5. The DNA of the CDR3 is TGTGCCAGCAGCTTAAGACCGGGGGGGACCTACAATGAGCAGTTCTTC. Amino acid sequence: CASSLRPGGTYNEQFF.

The CDR3 DNA reads as TGTGCCAGCAGCCAAGATTCAGGTCCCACCGGGGAGCTGTTTTTT. It yields the protein CASSQDSGPTGELFF. This chain links TRBV3-1 (or the pseudogene TRBV3-2) with TRBJ2-2; no clear D gene. Germline CDR1 is LGHDT and CDR2 is YNNKEL (reference sequence). V shed 0 bases and J shed 4 bases, with 9 bases lying between them. The CDR3 totals 15 residues.

This clone appeared once. J is TRBJ2-1 and V is TRBV29-1, with 9 bases matching TRBD2. The ends lost 7 bases at V and 4 bases at J; junction bases unmatched: 5. The CDR3 contains 13 residues. Germline values: CDR1 SQVTM, CDR2 ANQGSEA. The CDR3 DNA is TGCAGCGCCGGGCGGGGGGGGTACAATGAGCAGTTCTTC. It is translated as CSAGRGGYNEQFF.

This sequence joins TRBV4-1 and TRBJ2-3; 8 nucleotides line up with TRBD2. The CDR3 spans 15 residues. Germline CDR1 is MGHRA and CDR2 is YSYEKL. Trimming removed 5 bases from V and 2 bases from J; junction bases left unmatched: 6. The CDR3 bases are TGCGCCAGCAGCGAGAATAGCGGGACCACAGATACGCAGTATTTT. It yields the protein CASSENSGTTDTQYF.